The present T cell receptor beta chain was sequenced within a study of shared clonotypes between healthy human individuals (dated by TCRdb to 2020 to 2021). Turning to the overall study: Three men and a couple of women, aged 18 to 49 years, made up the cohort. For each donor, CD4 naive and CD4 memory were each given three plates, CD8 naive was given two plates, and CD8 memory was given one plate. The study deeply sequenced blood TCR repertoires of several healthy adults to estimate repertoire size and the extent of clonotype sharing between individuals. To increase sequencing depth and limit assay-specific biases, TCR repertoire library preparation and sequencing were carried out by different laboratories using diverse techniques. Leukapheresis yielded between about 0.9 and 9 billion PBMCs per donor.

The donors were healthy, HIV-negative adults who had no recently reported acute infections or vaccinations. Only Caucasian adults living in Nashville, Tennessee, USA were represented among the donors. The CD8 memory samples were a combination of magnetically selected CD45RO+ cells and CCR7-negative CD45RA+ effector memory (TemRA) cells. Blood was obtained by leukapheresis, after which PBMCs were separated by Ficoll-Histopaque density gradient centrifugation and cryopreserved in liquid nitrogen vapor phase. Analytical flow cytometry was used to check the purity and quantity of every magnetically sorted T cell population. Genomic DNA was isolated from every sorted fraction and measured by UV absorbance on a Nanodrop 2000c. Concerning this clone: What antigen it recognizes has not been identified. The input lacks base qualities; no much larger clone sits a single base away.

General conclusions and limits of the study: Sampling was limited to blood, and TCR repertoires in tissue likely differ from TCR repertoires in blood. Compared with non-shared clonotypes, the clonotypes found in all four sorted-subset donors had higher generation probabilities. Because the study included a small number of donors, the genetic and exposure-history diversity represented was limited. Even with the large sequencing depth, rarefaction of the sorted-subset datasets indicated that sequencing was incomplete. Pairwise subsampling indicated that sequencing depth was expected to affect the degree of clonotype sharing among donors. About 5% of naive CD4, more than 3% of naive CD8, 2.3% of memory CD4, and about 0.4% of memory CD8 clonotypes were shared across several donors. Naive subsets generally had larger estimated clonotype richness than memory subsets.

TCR CDR3 regions were amplified from genomic DNA by multiplex PCR using the deep immunoSEQ assay. For each cell subset, the extracted genomic DNA was distributed evenly across all wells of several immunoSEQ 96-well plates, and each plate served as one replicate. Each replicate PCR for sorted subsets received around 200 ng genomic DNA, equal to about 30,000 T cell genomes. Purified libraries were measured with a Qubit 3.0 fluorometer, size-checked on a Bioanalyzer 2100, and measured again with the KAPA Library Quantification kit. Every immunoSEQ 96-well plate was sequenced on a separate single-read 150-cycle Illumina NextSeq 550 flow cell. The original pipeline was this. Because the immunoSEQ output held only junctional sequences and lacked quality scores, the filtering could not match the filtering applied to full-length reads. To assign V/J genes and CDR3, sequences were annotated using PyIR, a Python wrapper for IgBLAST v1.9, with IMGT germline references. Reads with weak V/J assignments (E-value above 1e-6), missing CDR3, stop codons, out-of-frame junctions, or ambiguous translated residues were removed. V3J clonotypes were defined as sequences sharing the same inferred V gene, J gene, and CDR3 amino acid sequence. The percentage overlap between two repertoires was calculated by dividing the number of shared unique clonotypes by the size of the smaller repertoire. RTK rarefaction, the Chao1 estimator, and Recon v2.1 estimates of unobserved clonotypes were used to assess repertoire richness. Generation probabilities for all TCRbeta clonotypes obtained by the gDNA method from four donors were computed using OLGA. The table was pulled from immuneACCESS by TCRdb, which kept in-frame rearrangements only. Such tables lose some clones; where checked, under half of the loss comes from unresolved V genes, and the rest has no known cause. D and trimming were read from the DNA, whereas the V and J calls and clone size are those reported in that table. This sample holds roughly 720,000 clones; roughly 87% were observed only once. The ten largest clones capture 34% of the sample.

What was sequenced was memory CD8+ T cells from PBMCs. The cell subset or site label on this specimen signifies: CD45RO+ cells pooled with CCR7-negative TemRA cells. This clonotype was sampled from a man between 18 and 29 years old in good health. Some clones in this sample may be carry-over from other donors' samples.

CDR3 loop: CASSLSGTGTPEGYTF. In nucleotides, the sequence is TGTGCCAGCAGTTTGTCCGGGACAGGAACTCCCGAGGGCTACACCTTC. The V gene is TRBV27 and the J gene is TRBJ1-2; 8 bases in the middle match TRBD1. Trimming takes 3 bases off V and 8 bases off J; junction bases not matched to a gene: 14. The CDR3, cysteine through phenylalanine, is 16 amino acids long. Solely the CDR3 DNA is kept, with 48 bases framed from the first base. The CDR1 and CDR2 encoded by the germline V gene (reference sequence) are MNHEY and SMNVEV.